This T cell receptor (beta chain) was sequenced for a study of T cell clusters in autoimmune cytopenias. Multiplex touch-down PCR amplified TRB using TRB-A and TRB-B pools in one tube. From its re-call of the multiplex PCR reads, TCRdb lists each CDR3 protein once, without DNA. The sample totals fewer than 7,500 distinct CDR3 sequences. The germline V gene has CDR1 LGHNA and CDR2 YSLEER. The CDR3 covers 15 residues. Turning to this clonotype: What it binds is not known.

TRB was amplified from 250 ng of peripheral blood genomic DNA per sample. Study-level results: Active autoimmune hepatitis patients had almost three-fold fewer exclusive TRB clusters than healthy donors. TRB repertoire shifts in secondary cytopenia and chronic lymphocytic leukemia mostly reflected lymphoma, not autoimmunity. Primary autoimmune cytopenia patients appeared to lack physiological T cell clusters present in healthy donors.

This chain links TRBV4-3 with TRBJ1-6; absent DNA, TCRdb's TRBD1 call cannot be checked. This receptor was identified in a human donor with an autoimmune cytopenia or autoimmune hepatitis (not recorded which). The source material was peripheral blood. The chain's CDR3 is CASRDAGGYNSPLHF.